These 29 T cell receptor beta chains were sequenced from one sample in a study of T cell changes during pregnancy in multiple sclerosis. Here immunoSEQ multiplex PCR was the method, and the copy in TCRdb shows in-frame clones only, minus some. The profile shows roughly 30,000 clones, approximately 89% of them singletons. The sample here was CD8+ T cells from peripheral blood mononuclear cells, taken in the second trimester of pregnancy. These TCRs come from a female donor with multiple sclerosis, enrolled in a pregnancy study.

The sample holds one count of this clone. The sample carries other DNA sequences with the same CDR3. The chain links TRBV7-3 to TRBJ2-1; 12 bases are a match to TRBD2. In germline, CDR1 is SGHTA, CDR2 FQGTGA. The CDR3 length is 15 residues. Germline trimming cut 2 bases from V and 6 bases from J; bases unmatched to any gene: 2. CDR3 nucleotides: TGTGCCAGCAGCTTACTAGCGGGGGGGCCCAATGAGCAGTTCTTC. It yields the protein CASSLLAGGPNEQFF.

V is TRBV5-1 and J is TRBJ2-7; 11 nucleotides match TRBD1. J was trimmed by 5 bases and V by 3 bases; bases with no gene match: 7. The CDR3 is made up of 15 amino acids. Germline V CDR1 and CDR2: SGHRS, YFSETQ. The CDR3 loop is CASSSGQGAVDEQYF. The DNA of the CDR3 is TGCGCCAGCAGCTCCGGACAGGGGGCAGTCGACGAGCAGTACTTC.

V and J are TRBV9 and TRBJ1-3, with a weak D call TRBD1 (5 bases). The CDR3 spans 17 residues. The V gene's germline CDR1 is SGDLS and CDR2 YYNGEE. The V end lost 0 bases, the J end lost 0 bases, and 13 bases lay between the germline ends. The CDR3 here is CASSVAKGANSGNTIYF. DNA for the CDR3: TGTGCCAGCAGCGTAGCTAAAGGGGCTAACTCTGGAAACACCATATATTTT.

CDR3 sequence: CASSGPAFPQYF. DNA for the CDR3: TGTGCCAGCAGTGGGCCCGCCTTCCCCCAGTACTTC. The chain couples TRBV25-1 to TRBJ2-5, with D uncertain. V lost 4 bases and J lost 9, with 12 bases in between. The CDR3 has 12 amino acids. Germline-derived CDR1 and CDR2 are MGHDK and SYGVNS.

The chain joins TRBV2 to TRBJ2-7; 7 bases are a match to TRBD1. V lost 0 bases to trimming and J lost 2 bases; unmatched junction nucleotides: 1. Germline V gene lookup returns CDR1 SNHLY and CDR2 FYNNEI. The CDR3 has 14 amino acids. The CDR3 is CASSEAGQPYEQYF. The DNA of the CDR3 is TGTGCCAGCAGTGAAGCGGGACAGCCCTACGAGCAGTACTTC.

The rearrangement joins TRBV5-6 to TRBJ1-1, with 8 bases that match TRBD1. The CDR3 consists of 13 residues. Germline CDR1 and CDR2: SGHDT and YYEEEE. J gave up 5 bases and V 6 bases, and 6 bases lay outside the gene matches. The CDR3 bases are TGTGCCAGCAACGGACAGGGAGTGACTGAAGCTTTCTTT. Its translation is CASNGQGVTEAFF.

This sequence joins TRBV25-1 and TRBJ1-2, with D possibly being TRBD1 (5 bases). V was shortened by 0 bases and J by 6 bases, with 11 bases between the two germline ends. CDR3 length equals 14 residues. Germline V CDR1 and CDR2: MGHDK, SYGVNS. The CDR3 region has the DNA TGTGCCAGCAGTGAATACCCAGGGCAGAATGGCTACACCTTC. Amino acid sequence: CASSEYPGQNGYTF.

V usage is TRBV7-9 and J usage is TRBJ2-2; the D is unclear. Per germline, CDR1 SEHNR and CDR2 FQNEAQ (reference sequence). The ends were cut back, 3 bases at V and 8 bases at J, with 13 bases in the middle. This CDR3 is built from 14 residues. The CDR3 here is CASSFAPSPGELFF. The CDR3 DNA is TGTGCCAGCAGCTTTGCCCCGAGTCCGGGGGAGCTGTTTTTT.

The V gene is TRBV6-5, the J gene TRBJ2-1; 10 bases match TRBD2. Germline V gives CDR1 MNHEY, CDR2 SVGAGI. The CDR3 consists of 12 residues. CDR3 sequence: CSSGSSYNEQFF. CDR3 in DNA: TGTTCTAGCGGGAGCTCCTACAATGAGCAGTTCTTC.

The gene calls are TRBV30 and TRBJ2-1, with D possibly matching TRBD2 (5 bases). Per germline, CDR1 GTSNPN and CDR2 SVGIG (reference sequence). The CDR3 extends over 13 amino acids. V gave up 4 bases and J gave up 4 bases, with 11 bases separating them. The CDR3 DNA is TGTGCCTGGATGGAGCGGATTTACAATGAGCAGTTCTTC. Translated, it gives CAWMERIYNEQFF.

The V and J genes are TRBV27 and TRBJ1-5; no clear D gene. Trimming cost V 4 bases and J 1 base, with 11 bases left between them. Per germline, CDR1 MNHEY and CDR2 SMNVEV (reference sequence). The CDR3 consists of 15 residues. The CDR3 is CASSYRGLSNQPQHF. The DNA of the CDR3 is TGTGCCAGCAGTTATCGGGGTTTGAGCAATCAGCCCCAGCATTTT.

The chain recombines TRBV7-8 with TRBJ2-6, with 11 bases lining up with TRBD1. From germline, CDR1 is SGHVS and CDR2 FQNEAQ. The V segment lost 4 bases and the J segment 2 bases; nucleotides outside the gene matches: 7. The CDR3 loop spans 18 amino acids. The CDR3, as DNA: TGTGCCAGCAGCTCCACCGGGACAGGGGGGACTGGGGCCAACGTCCTGACTTTC. Its protein product is CASSSTGTGGTGANVLTF.

V and J are TRBV2 and TRBJ2-3; 7 bases fit TRBD2. The CDR3 is made up of 14 amino acids. V lost 2 bases to trimming and J lost 8 bases; unmatched junction nucleotides: 7. Germline V gene lookup returns CDR1 SNHLY and CDR2 FYNNEI. The CDR3 loop reads CASSELRWGGTQYF. As DNA, the CDR3 is TGTGCCAGCAGTGAATTGAGGTGGGGGGGTACGCAGTATTTT.

A few counts support this clone. The V gene is TRBV25-1, the J gene TRBJ2-2; the D gene is possibly TRBD2 (6 bases). Germline CDR1 and CDR2: MGHDK and SYGVNS. V was pared by 3 bases and J by 5 bases, with 13 bases between. CDR3 length: 15 amino acids. The CDR3 reads CASSDPIGRTGELFF. Here the CDR3 DNA reads TGTGCCAGCAGTGATCCGATAGGGAGGACCGGGGAGCTGTTTTTT.

The chain combines TRBV27 with TRBJ2-5, with 7 bases fitting TRBD2. Germline CDR1 reads MNHEY; CDR2 reads SMNVEV (reference sequence). V was clipped by 6 bases and J by 4 bases; unmatched bases: 11. CDR3 length: 15 residues. In DNA, the CDR3 is TGTGCCAGCAGGGGAGCGGGAATCTTACGAGAGACCCAGTACTTC. Protein sequence: CASRGAGILRETQYF.

The CDR3 is CASSFGSRKADTQYF. In nucleotides, the CDR3 is TGTGCCAGCAGTTTTGGGTCTAGGAAGGCAGATACGCAGTATTTT. The chain combines TRBV27 with TRBJ2-3, with no clear D. Germline-derived CDR1 and CDR2 are MNHEY and SMNVEV (reference sequence). The V end was cut by 3 bases, the J end by 4 bases, with 14 bases between. The CDR3 loop spans 15 amino acids.

The chain couples TRBV7-3 to TRBJ2-1; D is uncertain. Germline CDR1 SGHTA, CDR2 FQGTGA. The V end was cut by 0 bases, the J end by 10 bases, with 19 bases between. The CDR3 is 16 residues long. CDR3: CASSLTGSPLIQEQFF. The CDR3 bases are TGTGCCAGCAGCTTAACGGGCTCACCTCTGATCCAAGAGCAGTTCTTC. Filled out from reference TRBV7-3 and TRBJ2-1, the complete variable domain reads GAGVSQTPSNKVTEKGKYVELRCDPISGHTALYWYRQSLGQGPEFLIYFQGTGAADDSGLPNDRFFAVRPEGSVSTLKIQRTERGDSAVYLCASSLTGSPLIQEQFFGPGTRLTVL.

The V call is TRBV19, the J call TRBJ1-5, with 9 bases fitting TRBD1. Unmatched junction bases numbered 2, after V lost 8 bases and J lost 6 bases. This CDR3 contains 12 residues. CDR1 and CDR2 from the germline V gene are LNHDA and SQIVND (reference sequence). In nucleotides, the CDR3 is TGTGCCAGTGGACAGGGGTCTCAGCCCCAGCATTTT. Translation gives CASGQGSQPQHF.

This clone was counted once. The V and J genes are TRBV6-1 and TRBJ1-5, with a possible D match to TRBD1 (6 bases). The CDR3 length is 14 residues. Germline CDR1 is MNHNS and CDR2 is SASEGT. Trimming took 8 bases from V and 7 from J, leaving 18 bases between them. CDR3 amino acids: CASSAGEGGQPQHF. CDR3 sequence (DNA): TGTGCCAGCTCGGCGGGGGAAGGGGGACAGCCCCAGCATTTT.

This clone was observed a single time. The chain carries TRBV18 and TRBJ2-7, with a tentative D call TRBD2 (6 bases). Germline lookup yields CDR1 KGHSH and CDR2 LQKENI. The CDR3 is made up of 14 amino acids. Trimming shortened V by 0 bases and J by 5 bases, and 11 bases separated the two germline ends. The CDR3 nucleotides read TGTGCCAGCTCACCACCGGGGGGAGTCGACGAGCAGTACTTC. Translating it yields CASSPPGGVDEQYF. Based on the CDR3 plus reference TRBV18 and TRBJ2-7, the full variable domain is NAGVMQNPRHLVRRRGQEARLRCSPMKGHSHVYWYRQLPEEGLKFMVYLQKENIIDESGMPKERFSAEFPKEGPSILRIQQVVRGDSAAYFCASSPPGGVDEQYFGPGTRLTVT.

This sequence joins TRBV19 and TRBJ2-1; no definite D call. The V gene lost 4 bases and the J gene lost 1 base, with 11 bases spanning the gap. CDR1 and CDR2 from the germline V gene are LNHDA and SQIVND (reference sequence). This CDR3 has 15 residues. The CDR3 DNA follows: TGTGCCAGTAGTACACCCGGTGATTCCTACAATGAGCAGTTCTTC. Encoded protein: CASSTPGDSYNEQFF.

The chain uses TRBV9 and TRBJ2-7; TRBD2 aligns across 9 bases. V shed 0 bases and J 4 bases; nucleotides not matched to a gene: 5. Germline V gives CDR1 SGDLS, CDR2 YYNGEE. This CDR3 has 15 amino acids. This CDR3 reads CASSVGISGSYEQYF. The CDR3 DNA is TGTGCCAGCAGCGTAGGAATTAGCGGGAGTTACGAGCAGTACTTC.

CDR3 amino acids: CASSLSTVTYEQYF. The CDR3 nucleotides read TGTGCCAGCAGTTTATCGACAGTTACCTACGAGCAGTACTTC. The chain joins TRBV28 to TRBJ2-7, with D perhaps TRBD1 (5 bases). The length of the CDR3 is 14 residues. CDR1 is MDHEN, CDR2 SYDVKM, per germline. V was cut by 1 base and J by 2 bases, with 9 bases left in between.

The J gene is TRBJ2-3, the V gene TRBV6-4; D is uncertain. Trimming took off 6 bases at V and 2 bases at J, with 18 bases between the two ends. The CDR3 is 16 amino acids. Germline CDR1 MRHNA, CDR2 SNTAGT. CDR3 DNA: TGTGCCAGCAGGTCGCGCCCGAATTTACCCACAGATACGCAGTATTTT. As protein: CASRSRPNLPTDTQYF.

The chain combines TRBV30 with TRBJ2-3; D gene ambiguous. The V end was cut by 2 bases, the J end by 5 bases, with 11 bases between. The CDR3 has 13 residues. CDR1 is GTSNPN and CDR2 is SVGIG in the germline V gene (reference sequence). Here the CDR3 reads CAWSLENEDTQYF. Written as DNA, the CDR3 is TGTGCCTGGAGTCTAGAAAATGAAGATACGCAGTATTTT.

The gene calls are TRBV2 and TRBJ2-7; 10 nucleotides agree with TRBD1. CDR3 size: 16 residues. The germline V gene encodes CDR1 SNHLY and CDR2 FYNNEI. Germline trimming cut 6 bases from V and 2 bases from J; bases unmatched to any gene: 10. In DNA form, the CDR3 reads TGTGCCAGCAGCCTAGGGGGACAGGGGAACCCCTACGAGCAGTACTTC. Translated, it gives CASSLGGQGNPYEQYF.

This chain joins TRBV19 and TRBJ2-1, with 15 bases fitting TRBD2. Germline trimming cut 5 bases from V and 2 bases from J; bases unmatched to any gene: 4. The germline V gene has CDR1 LNHDA and CDR2 SQIVND (reference sequence). The CDR3 consists of 17 residues. The CDR3: CASSAWTSGRAYNEQFF. The CDR3 nucleotides read TGTGCCAGTAGTGCCTGGACTAGCGGGAGGGCCTACAATGAGCAGTTCTTC.

This chain joins TRBV2 and TRBJ1-5; 9 bases line up with TRBD1. Trimming took 2 bases from V and 2 from J; bases not matched to a gene: 1. Germline V gene sequence: CDR1 SNHLY, CDR2 FYNNEI. There are 15 residues in the CDR3. The DNA of the CDR3 is TGTGCCAGCAGTGAAAGGGACAGGGGCAATCAGCCCCAGCATTTT. Amino acid sequence: CASSERDRGNQPQHF.

The rearrangement links TRBV1 to TRBJ2-7; TRBD2, the table's D call, lacks a check against the DNA. TRBV1 is tagged as a pseudogene. The CDR3 covers 17 residues. The CDR3 loop reads CTSSLLRTSGKGWEQYF. CDR3 nucleotides: TGCACCAGCAGCCTCCTACGGACTAGCGGGAAGGGTTGGGAGCAGTACTTC.